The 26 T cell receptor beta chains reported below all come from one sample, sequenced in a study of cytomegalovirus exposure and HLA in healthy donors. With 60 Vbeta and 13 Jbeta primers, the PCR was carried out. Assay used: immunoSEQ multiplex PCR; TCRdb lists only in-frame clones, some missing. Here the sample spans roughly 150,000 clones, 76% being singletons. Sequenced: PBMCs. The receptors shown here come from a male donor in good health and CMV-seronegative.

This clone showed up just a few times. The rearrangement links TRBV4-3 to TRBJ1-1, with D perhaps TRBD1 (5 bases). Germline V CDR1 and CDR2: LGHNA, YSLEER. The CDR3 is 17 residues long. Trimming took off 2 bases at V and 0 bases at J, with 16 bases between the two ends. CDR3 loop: CASSQQPEGAVNTEAFF. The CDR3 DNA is TGCGCCAGCAGCCAACAGCCGGAAGGGGCGGTGAACACTGAAGCTTTCTTT.

The DNA for the CDR3 is TGTGCCAGCAGCCCTACTAGATACGGGAGCACCTACGAGCAGTACTTC. It encodes CASSPTRYGSTYEQYF. The gene calls are TRBV7-2 and TRBJ2-7; perhaps TRBD2 as D (6 bases). CDR3 length: 16 residues. CDR1 SGHTA and CDR2 FQGNSA come from the germline V gene. Trimming took 5 bases from V and 2 from J, leaving 19 bases between them.

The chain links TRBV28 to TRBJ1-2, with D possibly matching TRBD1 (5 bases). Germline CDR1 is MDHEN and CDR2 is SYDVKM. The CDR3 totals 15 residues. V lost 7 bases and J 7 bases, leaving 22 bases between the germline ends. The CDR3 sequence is CASTRGGVGRGGYTF. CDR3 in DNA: TGTGCCAGCACCCGTGGGGGTGTGGGGCGGGGTGGCTACACCTTC.

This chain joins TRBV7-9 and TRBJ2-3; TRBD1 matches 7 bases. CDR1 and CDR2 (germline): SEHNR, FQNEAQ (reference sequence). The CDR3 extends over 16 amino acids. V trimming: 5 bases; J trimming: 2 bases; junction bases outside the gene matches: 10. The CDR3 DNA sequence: TGTGCCAGCAGCCCTAGGGCCGGGACAGACACAGATACGCAGTATTTT. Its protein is CASSPRAGTDTDTQYF.

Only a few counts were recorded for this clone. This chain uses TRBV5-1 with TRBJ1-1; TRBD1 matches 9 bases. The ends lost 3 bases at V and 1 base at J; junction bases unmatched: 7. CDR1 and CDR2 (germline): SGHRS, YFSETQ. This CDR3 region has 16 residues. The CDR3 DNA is TGCGCCAGCAGCTCCCCGGGACAGGGACCGAACACTGAAGCTTTCTTT. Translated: CASSSPGQGPNTEAFF.

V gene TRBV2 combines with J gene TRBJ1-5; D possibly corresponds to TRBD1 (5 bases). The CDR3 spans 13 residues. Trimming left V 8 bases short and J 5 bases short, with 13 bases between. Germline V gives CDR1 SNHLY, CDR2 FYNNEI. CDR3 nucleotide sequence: TGTGCCAGCGACGAGACAGACTATCAGCCCCAGCATTTT. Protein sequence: CASDETDYQPQHF.

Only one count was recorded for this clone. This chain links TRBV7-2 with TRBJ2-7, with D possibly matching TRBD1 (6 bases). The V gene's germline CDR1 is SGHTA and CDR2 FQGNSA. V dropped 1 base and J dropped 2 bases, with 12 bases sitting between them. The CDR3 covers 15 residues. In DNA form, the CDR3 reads TGTGCCAGCAGCTTAGAGGGACAAGGCCCCTACGAGCAGTACTTC. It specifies CASSLEGQGPYEQYF.

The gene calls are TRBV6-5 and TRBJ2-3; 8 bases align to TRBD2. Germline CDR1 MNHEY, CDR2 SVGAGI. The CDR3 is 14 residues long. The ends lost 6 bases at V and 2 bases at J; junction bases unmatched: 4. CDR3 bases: TGTGCCAGCAGACGGGGGGGCGACACAGATACGCAGTATTTT. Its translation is CASRRGGDTDTQYF.

The CDR3 DNA sequence: TGTGCCAGCAGCTTTGGCGGGACGCAGGTTTCCTACGAGCAGTACTTC. This sequence encodes CASSFGGTQVSYEQYF. V gene TRBV5-5 combines with J gene TRBJ2-7, with D possibly being TRBD2 (6 bases). CDR1 is SGHKS and CDR2 is YYEKEE in the germline V gene (reference sequence). Trimming removed 2 bases at V and 1 base at J, with 16 bases between. CDR3 length equals 16 residues. The complete variable domain, with remaining parts taken from reference TRBV5-5 and TRBJ2-7, reads DAGVTQSPTHLIKTRGQQVTLRCSPISGHKSVSWYQQVLGQGPQFIFQYYEKEERGRGNFPDRFSARQFPNYSSELNVNALLLGDSALYLCASSFGGTQVSYEQYFGPGTRLTVT.

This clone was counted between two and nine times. The CDR3 is CASSSQPGQDQETQYF. CDR3 DNA sequence: TGCGCCAGCAGCTCTCAACCGGGACAGGACCAAGAGACCCAGTACTTC. This chain joins TRBV4-1 and TRBJ2-5; TRBD1 agrees at 8 bases. J was trimmed by 0 bases and V by 5 bases; bases with no gene match: 8. Germline lookup yields CDR1 MGHRA and CDR2 YSYEKL. This CDR3 has 16 amino acids.

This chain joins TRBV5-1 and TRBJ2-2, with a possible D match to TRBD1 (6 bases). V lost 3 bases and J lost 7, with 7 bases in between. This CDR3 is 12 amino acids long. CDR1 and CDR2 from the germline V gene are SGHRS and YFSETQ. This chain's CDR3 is CASSSGVGELFF. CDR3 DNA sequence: TGCGCCAGCAGCTCAGGGGTCGGGGAGCTGTTTTTT.

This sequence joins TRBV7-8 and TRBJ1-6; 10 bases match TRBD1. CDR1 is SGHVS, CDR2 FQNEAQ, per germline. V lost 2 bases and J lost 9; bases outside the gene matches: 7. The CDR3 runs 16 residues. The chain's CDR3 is CASSLRMDRGSSPLHF. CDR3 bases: TGTGCCAGCAGCTTAAGAATGGACAGGGGGAGTTCACCCCTCCACTTT. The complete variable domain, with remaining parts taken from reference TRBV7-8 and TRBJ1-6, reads GAGVSQSPRYKVAKRGQDVALRCDPISGHVSLFWYQQALGQGPEFLTYFQNEAQLDKSGLPSDRFFAERPEGSVSTLKIQRTQQEDSAVYLCASSLRMDRGSSPLHFGNGTRLTVT.

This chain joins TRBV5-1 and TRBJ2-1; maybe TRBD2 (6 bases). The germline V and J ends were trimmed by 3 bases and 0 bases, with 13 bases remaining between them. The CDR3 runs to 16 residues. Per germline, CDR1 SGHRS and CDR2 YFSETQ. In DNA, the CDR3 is TGCGCCAGCAGCTGGGGTCTAGCGACCTCCTACAATGAGCAGTTCTTC. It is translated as CASSWGLATSYNEQFF. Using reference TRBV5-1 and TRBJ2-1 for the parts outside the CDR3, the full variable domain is KAGVTQTPRYLIKTRGQQVTLSCSPISGHRSVSWYQQTPGQGLQFLFEYFSETQRNKGNFPGRFSGRQFSNSRSEMNVSTLELGDSALYLCASSWGLATSYNEQFFGPGTRLTVL.

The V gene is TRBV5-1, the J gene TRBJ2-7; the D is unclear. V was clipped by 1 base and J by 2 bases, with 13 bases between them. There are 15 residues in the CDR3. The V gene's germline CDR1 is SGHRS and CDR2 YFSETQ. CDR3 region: CASSLLATRAYEQYF. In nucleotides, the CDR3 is TGCGCCAGCAGCTTGTTAGCAACTCGAGCCTACGAGCAGTACTTC.

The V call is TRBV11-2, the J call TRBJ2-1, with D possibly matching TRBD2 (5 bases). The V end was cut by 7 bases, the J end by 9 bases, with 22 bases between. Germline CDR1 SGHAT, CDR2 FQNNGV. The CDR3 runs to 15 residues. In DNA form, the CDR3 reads TGTGCCAGCACCTCCATCAAATGGACTCGGGGTGAGCAGTTCTTC. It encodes CASTSIKWTRGEQFF.

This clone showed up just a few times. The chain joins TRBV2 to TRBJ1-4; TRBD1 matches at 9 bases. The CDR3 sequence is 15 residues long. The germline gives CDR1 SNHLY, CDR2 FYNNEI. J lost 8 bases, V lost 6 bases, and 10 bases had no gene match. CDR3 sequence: CASRPEGTGWEKLFF. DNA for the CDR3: TGTGCCAGCAGGCCGGAAGGGACAGGGTGGGAAAAACTGTTTTTT. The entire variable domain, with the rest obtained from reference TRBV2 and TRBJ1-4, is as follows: EPEVTQTPSHQVTQMGQEVILRCVPISNHLYFYWYRQILGQKVEFLVSFYNNEISEKSEIFDDQFSVERPDGSNFTLKIRSTKLEDSAMYFCASRPEGTGWEKLFFGSGTQLSVL.

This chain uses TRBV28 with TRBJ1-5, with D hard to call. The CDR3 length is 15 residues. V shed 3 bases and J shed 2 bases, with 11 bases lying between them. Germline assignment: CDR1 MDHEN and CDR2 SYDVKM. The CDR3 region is CASSFRRMGNQPQHF. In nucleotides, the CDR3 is TGTGCCAGCAGTTTTAGGAGGATGGGCAATCAGCCCCAGCATTTT.

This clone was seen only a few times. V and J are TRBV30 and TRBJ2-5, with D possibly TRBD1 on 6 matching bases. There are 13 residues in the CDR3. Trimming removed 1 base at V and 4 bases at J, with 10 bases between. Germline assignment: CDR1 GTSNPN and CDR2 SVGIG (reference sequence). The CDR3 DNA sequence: TGTGCCTGGAGTGGGGGGCAGGGAGAGACCCAGTACTTC. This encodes CAWSGGQGETQYF.

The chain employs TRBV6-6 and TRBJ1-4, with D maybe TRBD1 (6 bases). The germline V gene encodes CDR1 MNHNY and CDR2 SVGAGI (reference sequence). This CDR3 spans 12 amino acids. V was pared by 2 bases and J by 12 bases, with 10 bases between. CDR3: CASSYPAGELFF. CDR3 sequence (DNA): TGTGCCAGCAGTTACCCTGCAGGGGAACTGTTTTTT.

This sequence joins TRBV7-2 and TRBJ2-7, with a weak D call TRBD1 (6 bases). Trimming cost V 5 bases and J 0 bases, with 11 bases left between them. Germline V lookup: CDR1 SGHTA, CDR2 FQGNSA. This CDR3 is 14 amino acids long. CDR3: CASSPDRSSYEQYF. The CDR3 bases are TGTGCCAGCAGCCCCGACAGGAGCTCCTACGAGCAGTACTTC.

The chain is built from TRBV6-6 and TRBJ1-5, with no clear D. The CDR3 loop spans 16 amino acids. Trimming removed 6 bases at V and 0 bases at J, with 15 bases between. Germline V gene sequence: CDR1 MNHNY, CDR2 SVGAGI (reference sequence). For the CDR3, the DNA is TGTGCCAGCAGACGATTCGAGGGCAATAGCAATCAGCCCCAGCATTTT. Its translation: CASRRFEGNSNQPQHF.

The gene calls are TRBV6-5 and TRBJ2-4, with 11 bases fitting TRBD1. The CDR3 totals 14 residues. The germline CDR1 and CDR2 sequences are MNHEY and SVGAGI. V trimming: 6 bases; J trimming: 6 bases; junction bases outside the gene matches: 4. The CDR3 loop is CASSRTGGLNIQYF. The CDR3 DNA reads TGTGCCAGCAGCCGGACAGGGGGCCTAAACATTCAGTACTTC.

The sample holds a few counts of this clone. The CDR3 DNA follows: TGTGCCAGCAGCTCACCGACAGGGTTCATCATGAACACTGAAGCTTTCTTT. It yields the protein CASSSPTGFIMNTEAFF. The chain employs TRBV13 and TRBJ1-1, with 7 bases identical to TRBD1. The CDR3 is made up of 17 amino acids. J gave up 0 bases and V 4 bases, and 11 bases lay outside the gene matches. The germline gives CDR1 PRHDT, CDR2 FYEKMQ (reference sequence).

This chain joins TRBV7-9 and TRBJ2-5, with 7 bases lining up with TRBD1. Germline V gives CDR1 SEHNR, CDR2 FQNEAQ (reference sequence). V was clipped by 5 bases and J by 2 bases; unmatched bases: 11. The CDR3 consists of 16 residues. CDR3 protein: CASSHSGTAKQETQYF. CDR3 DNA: TGTGCCAGCAGCCACTCCGGGACAGCGAAGCAAGAGACCCAGTACTTC.

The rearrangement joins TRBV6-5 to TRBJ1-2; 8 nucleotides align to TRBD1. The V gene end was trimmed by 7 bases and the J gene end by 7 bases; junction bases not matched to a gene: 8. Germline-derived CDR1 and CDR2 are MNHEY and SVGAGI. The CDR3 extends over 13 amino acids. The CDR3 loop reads CASTSTGEFGYTF. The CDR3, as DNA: TGTGCCAGCACCTCGACAGGGGAGTTTGGCTACACCTTC.

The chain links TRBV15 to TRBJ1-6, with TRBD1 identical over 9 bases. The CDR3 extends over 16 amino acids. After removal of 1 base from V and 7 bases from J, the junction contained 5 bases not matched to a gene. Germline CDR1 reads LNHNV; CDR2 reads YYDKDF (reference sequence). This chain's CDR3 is CATSRGHRGLNSPLHF. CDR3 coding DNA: TGTGCCACCAGCAGAGGACACAGGGGGCTGAATTCACCCCTCCACTTT.